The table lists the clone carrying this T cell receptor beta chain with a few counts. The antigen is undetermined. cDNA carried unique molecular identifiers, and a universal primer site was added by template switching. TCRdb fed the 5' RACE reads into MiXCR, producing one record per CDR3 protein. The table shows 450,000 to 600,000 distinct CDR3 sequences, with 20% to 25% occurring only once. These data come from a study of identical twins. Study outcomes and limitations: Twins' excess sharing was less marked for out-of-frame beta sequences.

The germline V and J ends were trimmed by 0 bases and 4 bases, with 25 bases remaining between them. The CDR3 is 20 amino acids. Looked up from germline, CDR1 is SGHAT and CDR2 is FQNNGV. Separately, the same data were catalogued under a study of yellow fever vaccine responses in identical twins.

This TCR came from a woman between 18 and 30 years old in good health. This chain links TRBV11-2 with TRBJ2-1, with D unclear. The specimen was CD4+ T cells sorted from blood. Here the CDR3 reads CASSLEGWTPIPRNYNEQFF. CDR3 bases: TGTGCCAGCAGCTTAGAGGGTTGGACCCCGATACCCCGGAATTACAATGAGCAGTTCTTC.